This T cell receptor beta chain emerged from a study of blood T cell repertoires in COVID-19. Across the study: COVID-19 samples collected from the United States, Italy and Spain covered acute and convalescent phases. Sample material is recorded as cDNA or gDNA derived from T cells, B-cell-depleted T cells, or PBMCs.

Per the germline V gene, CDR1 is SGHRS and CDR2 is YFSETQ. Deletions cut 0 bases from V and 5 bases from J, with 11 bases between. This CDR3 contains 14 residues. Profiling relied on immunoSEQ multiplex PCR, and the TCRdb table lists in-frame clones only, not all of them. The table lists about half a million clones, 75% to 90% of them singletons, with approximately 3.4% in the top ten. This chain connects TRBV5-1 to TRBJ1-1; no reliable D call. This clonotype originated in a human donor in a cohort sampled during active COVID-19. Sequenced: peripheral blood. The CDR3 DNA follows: TGCGCCAGCAGCTTGGCGGCTTCTAGGACTGAAGCTTTCTTT. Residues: CASSLAASRTEAFF.